Listed below are T cell receptor beta chains from one sample, sequenced in a study of CD8 T cells in Susac syndrome. TCRdb re-analysed the immunoSEQ multiplex PCR reads in MiXCR, keeping a single row per CDR3 protein. The repertoire holds 80,000 to 90,000 distinct CDR3 sequences, 95% seen once, with approximately 0.48% in the top ten. Sample: CD8+ T cells from PBMCs. Receptors were obtained from a human donor with Susac syndrome. The CDR3 runs from the conserved cysteine through the conserved F or W. D genes are given only for firm matches. Rows give clone size only sometimes, using once, few, many, or a class for an expanded clone.

v_call: TRBV20-1
clone_size: -
j_call: TRBJ2-1
d_call: -
cdr3_aa: CSARSVNEQFF
cdr3_nt: TGCAGTGCTAGGTCGGTTAATGAGCAGTTCTTC

v_call: TRBV24-1
clone_size: -
j_call: TRBJ1-2
d_call: TRBD1
cdr3_aa: CATSDMTGDGYTF
cdr3_nt: TGTGCCACCAGTGATATGACAGGGGATGGCTACACCTTC

v_call: TRBV5-6
clone_size: -
j_call: TRBJ2-7
d_call: -
cdr3_aa: CASSPYAGAYEQYF
cdr3_nt: TGTGCCAGCAGCCCTTATGCAGGGGCCTACGAGCAGTACTTC

v_call: TRBV20-1
clone_size: -
j_call: TRBJ2-2
d_call: -
cdr3_aa: CSAAPRGTGELFF
cdr3_nt: TGCAGTGCCGCCCCCAGGGGCACCGGGGAGCTGTTTTTT

v_call: TRBV5-1
clone_size: -
j_call: TRBJ2-1
d_call: -
cdr3_aa: CASSLVAFSSYNEQFF
cdr3_nt: TGCGCCAGCAGCTTGGTGGCTTTTAGCTCCTACAATGAGCAGTTCTTC

v_call: TRBV27
clone_size: -
j_call: TRBJ2-7
d_call: -
cdr3_aa: CASSLLGGMEQYF
cdr3_nt: TGTGCCAGCAGTTTATTGGGCGGGATGGAGCAGTACTTC

v_call: TRBV5-6
clone_size: -
j_call: TRBJ2-1
d_call: TRBD2
cdr3_aa: CASSLPAGAWYDEQFF
cdr3_nt: TGTGCCAGCAGCTTACCAGCGGGAGCGTGGTATGATGAGCAGTTCTTC

v_call: TRBV7-9
clone_size: medium-sized
j_call: TRBJ2-7
d_call: -
cdr3_aa: CASSLAYYEQYF
cdr3_nt: TGTGCCAGCAGCTTAGCTTACTACGAGCAGTACTTC

v_call: TRBV3-1
clone_size: -
j_call: TRBJ2-3
d_call: TRBD2
cdr3_aa: CASSHGGSPDTQYF
cdr3_nt: TGTGCCAGCAGCCATGGCGGGAGCCCAGATACGCAGTATTTT

v_call: TRBV29-1
clone_size: -
j_call: TRBJ2-7
d_call: -
cdr3_aa: CSVEHGAYEQYF
cdr3_nt: TGCAGCGTTGAGCATGGAGCGTACGAGCAGTACTTC

v_call: TRBV14
clone_size: -
j_call: TRBJ2-5
d_call: -
cdr3_aa: CASSRAARQETQYF
cdr3_nt: TGTGCCAGCAGCCGGGCAGCTCGCCAAGAGACCCAGTACTTC

v_call: TRBV20-1
clone_size: -
j_call: TRBJ1-1
d_call: -
cdr3_aa: CSARYGQGPNTEAFF
cdr3_nt: TGCAGTGCTAGATACGGGCAAGGTCCGAACACTGAAGCTTTCTTT

v_call: TRBV12-3/TRBV12-4
clone_size: -
j_call: TRBJ2-1
d_call: TRBD2
cdr3_aa: CASSLGTRGYEQFF
cdr3_nt: TGTGCCAGCAGTCTCGGGACTAGAGGCTATGAGCAGTTCTTC

v_call: TRBV12-3/TRBV12-4
clone_size: -
j_call: TRBJ2-1
d_call: TRBD2
cdr3_aa: CASSPGLAGGRYNEQFF
cdr3_nt: TGTGCCAGCAGTCCCGGACTAGCGGGAGGGCGATACAATGAGCAGTTCTTC

v_call: TRBV6-5
clone_size: -
j_call: TRBJ2-7
d_call: -
cdr3_aa: CASSYSQGPTNEQYF
cdr3_nt: TGTGCCAGCAGTTACTCGCAGGGCCCCACTAACGAGCAGTACTTC

v_call: TRBV5-4
clone_size: -
j_call: TRBJ2-3
d_call: -
cdr3_aa: CASSDTPSAVEDTQYF
cdr3_nt: TGTGCCAGCAGCGACACCCCTAGCGCTGTTGAGGATACGCAGTATTTT

v_call: TRBV14
clone_size: -
j_call: TRBJ1-1
d_call: -
cdr3_aa: CASSPRGGLEAFF
cdr3_nt: TGTGCCAGCAGCCCCCGTGGGGGGCTTGAAGCTTTCTTT

v_call: TRBV15
clone_size: -
j_call: TRBJ2-3
d_call: -
cdr3_aa: CATSRVSGYPTDTQYF
cdr3_nt: TGTGCCACCAGCAGAGTATCAGGGTACCCCACAGATACGCAGTATTTT

v_call: TRBV12-5
clone_size: -
j_call: TRBJ1-1
d_call: -
cdr3_aa: CASAPGMNTEAFF
cdr3_nt: TGTGCTAGTGCTCCAGGGATGAACACTGAAGCTTTCTTT

v_call: TRBV7-6
clone_size: once
j_call: TRBJ2-7
d_call: TRBD1
cdr3_aa: CASRSGTVPSEQYF
cdr3_nt: TGTGCCAGCAGGTCCGGGACAGTACCGTCCGAGCAGTACTTC

v_call: TRBV16
clone_size: -
j_call: TRBJ2-6
d_call: TRBD1
cdr3_aa: CASSPSRTGSGANVLTF
cdr3_nt: TGTGCCAGCAGCCCCTCTCGGACAGGGTCTGGGGCCAACGTCCTGACTTTC

v_call: TRBV5-6
clone_size: -
j_call: TRBJ2-7
d_call: -
cdr3_aa: CASSLGHLYEQYF
cdr3_nt: TGTGCCAGCAGCTTGGGACATCTCTACGAGCAGTACTTC

v_call: TRBV5-6
clone_size: -
j_call: TRBJ1-5
d_call: -
cdr3_aa: CASSRQPNQPQHF
cdr3_nt: TGTGCCAGCAGTAGACAGCCGAATCAGCCCCAGCATTTT

v_call: TRBV7-8
clone_size: -
j_call: TRBJ2-5
d_call: -
cdr3_aa: CASSSPGAKWSETQYF
cdr3_nt: TGTGCCAGCAGCTCACCAGGGGCGAAGTGGTCGGAGACCCAGTACTTC

v_call: TRBV19
clone_size: -
j_call: TRBJ2-1
d_call: -
cdr3_aa: CASSRDLYNEQFF
cdr3_nt: TGTGCCAGTAGTCGGGACTTATACAATGAGCAGTTCTTC

v_call: TRBV6-5
clone_size: -
j_call: TRBJ2-5
d_call: -
cdr3_aa: CASSYSPDSESETQYF
cdr3_nt: TGTGCCAGCAGTTACTCGCCGGACAGTGAATCCGAGACCCAGTACTTC

v_call: TRBV4-1
clone_size: -
j_call: TRBJ1-2
d_call: -
cdr3_aa: CASSQEGRIHGYTF
cdr3_nt: TGCGCCAGCAGCCAAGAAGGCCGTATCCATGGCTACACCTTC

v_call: TRBV3-1
clone_size: once
j_call: TRBJ2-2
d_call: TRBD2
cdr3_aa: CASSLNSGRDRELFF
cdr3_nt: TGTGCCAGCAGCCTCAATAGCGGGAGGGACCGGGAGCTGTTTTTT

v_call: TRBV13
clone_size: -
j_call: TRBJ1-2
d_call: -
cdr3_aa: CASSLRAEDGYTF
cdr3_nt: TGTGCCAGCAGCTTAAGGGCAGAAGATGGCTACACCTTC

v_call: TRBV6-5
clone_size: -
j_call: TRBJ2-5
d_call: -
cdr3_aa: CASSYPPGTSQETQYF
cdr3_nt: TGTGCCAGCAGTTATCCGCCGGGAACCTCCCAAGAGACCCAGTACTTC

v_call: TRBV15
clone_size: -
j_call: TRBJ2-3
d_call: -
cdr3_aa: CATRGLAETDTQYF
cdr3_nt: TGTGCCACCAGGGGGCTAGCTGAGACAGATACGCAGTATTTT

v_call: TRBV20-1
clone_size: -
j_call: TRBJ2-5
d_call: TRBD2
cdr3_aa: CSARLAGGRGETQYF
cdr3_nt: TGCAGTGCTAGACTAGCGGGAGGAAGGGGAGAGACCCAGTACTTC